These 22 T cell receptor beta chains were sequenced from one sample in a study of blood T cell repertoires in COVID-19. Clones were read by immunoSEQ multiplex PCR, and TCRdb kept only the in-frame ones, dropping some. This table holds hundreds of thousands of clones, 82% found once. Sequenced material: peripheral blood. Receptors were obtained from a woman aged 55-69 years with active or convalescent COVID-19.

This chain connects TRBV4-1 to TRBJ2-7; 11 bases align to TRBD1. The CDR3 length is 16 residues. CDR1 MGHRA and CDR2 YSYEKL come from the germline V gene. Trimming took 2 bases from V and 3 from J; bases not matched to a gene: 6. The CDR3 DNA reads TGCGCCAGCAGCCAACATTCGGGGACAGGGGGCTACGAGCAGTACTTC. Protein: CASSQHSGTGGYEQYF.

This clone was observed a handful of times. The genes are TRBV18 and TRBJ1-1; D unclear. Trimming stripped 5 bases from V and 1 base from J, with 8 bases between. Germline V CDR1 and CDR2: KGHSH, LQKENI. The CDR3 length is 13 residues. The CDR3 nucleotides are TGTGCCAGCTCAACCGGTGGGAACACTGAAGCTTTCTTT. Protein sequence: CASSTGGNTEAFF.

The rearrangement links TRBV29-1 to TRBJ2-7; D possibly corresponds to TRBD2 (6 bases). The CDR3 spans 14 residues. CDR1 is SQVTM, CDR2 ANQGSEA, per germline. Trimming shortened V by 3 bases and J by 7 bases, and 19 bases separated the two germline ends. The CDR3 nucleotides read TGCAGCGTTGAGGACCGGGTCCTAAGCGGGGAGCAGTACTTC. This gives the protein CSVEDRVLSGEQYF.

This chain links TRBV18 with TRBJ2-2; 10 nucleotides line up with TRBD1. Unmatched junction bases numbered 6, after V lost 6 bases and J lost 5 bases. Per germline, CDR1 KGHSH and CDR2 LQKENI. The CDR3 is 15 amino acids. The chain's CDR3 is CASSPRTGGTGELFF. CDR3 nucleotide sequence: TGTGCCAGCTCCCCGAGGACAGGGGGAACCGGGGAGCTGTTTTTT.

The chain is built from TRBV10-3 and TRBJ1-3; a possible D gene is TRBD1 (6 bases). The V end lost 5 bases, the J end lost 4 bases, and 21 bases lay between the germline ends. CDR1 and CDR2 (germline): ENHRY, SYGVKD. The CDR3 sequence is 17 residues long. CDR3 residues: CAISFAGANLGGNTIYF. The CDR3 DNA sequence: TGTGCCATCAGTTTTGCAGGGGCAAATTTGGGAGGAAACACCATATATTTT.

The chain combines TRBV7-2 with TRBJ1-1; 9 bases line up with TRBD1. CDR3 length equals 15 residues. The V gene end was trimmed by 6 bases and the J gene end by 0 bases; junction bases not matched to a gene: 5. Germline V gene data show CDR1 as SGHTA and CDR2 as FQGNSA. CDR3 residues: CASSQQGAMNTEAFF. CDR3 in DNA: TGTGCCAGCAGTCAACAGGGGGCGATGAACACTGAAGCTTTCTTT.

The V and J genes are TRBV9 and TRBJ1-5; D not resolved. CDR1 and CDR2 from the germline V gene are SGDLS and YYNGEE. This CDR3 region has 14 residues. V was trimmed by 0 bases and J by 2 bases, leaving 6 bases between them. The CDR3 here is CASSVGGGNQPQHF. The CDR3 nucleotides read TGTGCCAGCAGCGTAGGGGGAGGCAATCAGCCCCAGCATTTT.

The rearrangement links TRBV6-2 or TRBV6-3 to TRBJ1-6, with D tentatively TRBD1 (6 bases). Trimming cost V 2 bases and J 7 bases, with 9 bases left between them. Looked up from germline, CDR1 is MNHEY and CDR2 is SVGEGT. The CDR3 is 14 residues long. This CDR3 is CASSYGQGNSPLHF. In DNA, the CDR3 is TGTGCCAGCAGTTACGGTCAGGGGAATTCACCCCTCCACTTT.

The DNA for the CDR3 is TGTGCCAGCCGCTCTGGAAACACCATATATTTT. Translated: CASRSGNTIYF. The chain uses TRBV19 and TRBJ1-3, with D hard to call. The V end was cut by 9 bases, the J end by 0 bases, with 3 bases between. This CDR3 region has 11 residues. Looked up from germline, CDR1 is LNHDA and CDR2 is SQIVND (reference sequence).

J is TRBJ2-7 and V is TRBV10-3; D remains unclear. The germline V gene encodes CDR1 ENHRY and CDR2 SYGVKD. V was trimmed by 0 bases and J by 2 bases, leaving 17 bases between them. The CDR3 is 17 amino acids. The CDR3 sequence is CAISESPPYRQAYEQYF. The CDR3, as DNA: TGTGCCATCAGTGAGTCCCCCCCCTATAGGCAGGCCTACGAGCAGTACTTC.

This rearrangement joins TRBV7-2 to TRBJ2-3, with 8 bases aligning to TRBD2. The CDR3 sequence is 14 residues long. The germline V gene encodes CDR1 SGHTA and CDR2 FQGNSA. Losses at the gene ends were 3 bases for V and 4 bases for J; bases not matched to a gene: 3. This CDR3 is CASSFGLAPDTQYF. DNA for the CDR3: TGTGCCAGCAGCTTTGGACTAGCCCCAGATACGCAGTATTTT.

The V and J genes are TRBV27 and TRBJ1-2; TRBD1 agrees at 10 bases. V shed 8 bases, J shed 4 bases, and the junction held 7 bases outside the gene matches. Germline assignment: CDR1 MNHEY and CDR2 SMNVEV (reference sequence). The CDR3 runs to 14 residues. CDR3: CASRDRGRGYGYTF. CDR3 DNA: TGTGCCAGCCGAGACAGGGGGCGCGGCTATGGCTACACCTTC.

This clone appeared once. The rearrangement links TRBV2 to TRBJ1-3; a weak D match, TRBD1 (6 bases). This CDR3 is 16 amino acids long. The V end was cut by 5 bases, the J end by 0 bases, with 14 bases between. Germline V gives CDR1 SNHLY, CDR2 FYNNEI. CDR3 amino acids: CASSLGGGPSGNTIYF. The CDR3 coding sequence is TGTGCCAGCAGTCTAGGGGGGGGTCCCTCTGGAAACACCATATATTTT.

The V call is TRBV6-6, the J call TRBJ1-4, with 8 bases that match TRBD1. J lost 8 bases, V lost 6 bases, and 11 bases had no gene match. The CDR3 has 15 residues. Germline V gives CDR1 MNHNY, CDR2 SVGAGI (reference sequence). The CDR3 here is CASSLGATGVEKLFF. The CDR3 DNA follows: TGTGCCAGCAGCCTCGGAGCGACAGGGGTGGAAAAACTGTTTTTT.

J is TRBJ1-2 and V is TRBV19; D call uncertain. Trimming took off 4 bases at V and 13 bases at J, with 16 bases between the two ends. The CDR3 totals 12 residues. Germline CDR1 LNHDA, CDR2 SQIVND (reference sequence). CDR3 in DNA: TGTGCCAGTAGTACCCCCGGGATAGCGCCCACCTTC. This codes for CASSTPGIAPTF.

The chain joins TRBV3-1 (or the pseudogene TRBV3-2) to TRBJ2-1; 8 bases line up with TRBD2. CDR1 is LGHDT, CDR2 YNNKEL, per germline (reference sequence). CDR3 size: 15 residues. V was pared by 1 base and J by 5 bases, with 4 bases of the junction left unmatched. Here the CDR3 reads CASSQVAGTHNEQFF. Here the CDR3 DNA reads TGTGCCAGCAGCCAAGTAGCGGGAACACACAATGAGCAGTTCTTC.

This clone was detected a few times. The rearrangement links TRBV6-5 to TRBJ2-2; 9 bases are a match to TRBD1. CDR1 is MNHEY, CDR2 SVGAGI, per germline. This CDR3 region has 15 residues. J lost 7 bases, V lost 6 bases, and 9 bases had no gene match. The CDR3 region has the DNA TGTGCCAGCAGCACCGGGACAGGGTTTGGCGGGGAGCTGTTTTTT. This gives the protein CASSTGTGFGGELFF.

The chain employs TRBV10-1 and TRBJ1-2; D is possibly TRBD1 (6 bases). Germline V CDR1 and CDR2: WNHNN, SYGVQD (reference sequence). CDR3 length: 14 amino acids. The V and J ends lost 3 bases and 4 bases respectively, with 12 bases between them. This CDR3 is CASSDYREGYGYTF. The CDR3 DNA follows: TGCGCCAGCAGTGATTACAGGGAGGGCTATGGCTACACCTTC.

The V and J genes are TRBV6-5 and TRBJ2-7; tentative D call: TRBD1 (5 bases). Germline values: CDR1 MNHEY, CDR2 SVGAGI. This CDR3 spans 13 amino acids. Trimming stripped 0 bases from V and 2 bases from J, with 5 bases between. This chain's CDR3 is CASSYSGPYEQYF. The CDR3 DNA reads TGTGCCAGCAGTTACTCGGGGCCCTACGAGCAGTACTTC.

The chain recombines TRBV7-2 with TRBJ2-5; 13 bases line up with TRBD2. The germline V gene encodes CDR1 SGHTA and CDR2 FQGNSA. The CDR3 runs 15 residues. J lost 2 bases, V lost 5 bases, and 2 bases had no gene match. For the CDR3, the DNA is TGTGCCAGCAGCCGGGGACTAGCGGGGCAAGAGACCCAGTACTTC. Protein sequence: CASSRGLAGQETQYF.

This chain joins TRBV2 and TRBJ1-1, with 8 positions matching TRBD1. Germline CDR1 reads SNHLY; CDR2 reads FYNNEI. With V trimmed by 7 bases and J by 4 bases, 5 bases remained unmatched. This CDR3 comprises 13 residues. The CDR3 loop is CASTATGATEAFF. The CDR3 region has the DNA TGTGCCAGCACCGCGACAGGGGCCACTGAAGCTTTCTTT. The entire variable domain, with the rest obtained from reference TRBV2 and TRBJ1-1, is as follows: EPEVTQTPSHQVTQMGQEVILRCVPISNHLYFYWYRQILGQKVEFLVSFYNNEISEKSEIFDDQFSVERPDGSNFTLKIRSTKLEDSAMYFCASTATGATEAFFGQGTRLTVV.

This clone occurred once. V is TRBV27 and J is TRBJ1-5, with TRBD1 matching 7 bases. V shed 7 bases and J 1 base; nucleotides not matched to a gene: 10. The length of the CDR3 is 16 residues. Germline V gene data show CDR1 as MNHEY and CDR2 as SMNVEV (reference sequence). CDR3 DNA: TGTGCCAGCATCAATATCCGACAGGGAAGCAATCAGCCCCAGCATTTT. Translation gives CASINIRQGSNQPQHF.